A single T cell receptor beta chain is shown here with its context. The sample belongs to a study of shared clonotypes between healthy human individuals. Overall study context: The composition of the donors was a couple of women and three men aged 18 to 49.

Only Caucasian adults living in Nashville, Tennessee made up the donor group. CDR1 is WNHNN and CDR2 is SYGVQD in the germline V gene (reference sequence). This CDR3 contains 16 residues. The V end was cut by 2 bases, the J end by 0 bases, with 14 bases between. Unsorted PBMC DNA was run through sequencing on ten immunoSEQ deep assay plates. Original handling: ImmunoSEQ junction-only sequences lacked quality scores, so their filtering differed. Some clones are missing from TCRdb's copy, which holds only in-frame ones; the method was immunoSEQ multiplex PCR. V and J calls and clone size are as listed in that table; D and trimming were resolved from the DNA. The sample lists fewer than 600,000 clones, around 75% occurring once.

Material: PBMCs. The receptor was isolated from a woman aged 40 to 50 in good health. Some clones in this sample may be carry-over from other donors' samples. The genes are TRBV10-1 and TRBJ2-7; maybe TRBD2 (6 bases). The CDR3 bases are TGCGCCAGCAGTGAGGCCAGAAGGGAGGACTCCTACGAGCAGTACTTC. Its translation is CASSEARREDSYEQYF.